This record covers a single TCR beta chain. The data stem from a study of blood T cell repertoires in COVID-19. As for the study in general: The study drew acute and convalescent COVID-19 samples from the United States, Italy and Spain.

The CDR3 contains 13 residues. The V gene's germline CDR1 is SQVTM and CDR2 ANQGSEA. Trimming took off 4 bases at V and 6 bases at J, with 12 bases between the two ends. As processed by the authors: Reference gene primers were amplified, and this amplification served to estimate nucleated cell counts. Here immunoSEQ multiplex PCR was the method, and the copy in TCRdb shows in-frame clones only, minus some. The D gene and trimming were derived from the DNA, and the V and J assignments and clone size from that table. This table has roughly 100,000 clones, 85% to 95% appearing once. The clonotype originates from a woman aged 45-65 years in a cohort sampled during active COVID-19. Sequencing was carried out using peripheral blood. The rearrangement links TRBV29-1 to TRBJ2-2; D gene unclear. CDR3 sequence: CSVGFSFPGELFF. The CDR3 region has the DNA TGCAGCGTTGGATTTAGCTTCCCCGGGGAGCTGTTTTTT.